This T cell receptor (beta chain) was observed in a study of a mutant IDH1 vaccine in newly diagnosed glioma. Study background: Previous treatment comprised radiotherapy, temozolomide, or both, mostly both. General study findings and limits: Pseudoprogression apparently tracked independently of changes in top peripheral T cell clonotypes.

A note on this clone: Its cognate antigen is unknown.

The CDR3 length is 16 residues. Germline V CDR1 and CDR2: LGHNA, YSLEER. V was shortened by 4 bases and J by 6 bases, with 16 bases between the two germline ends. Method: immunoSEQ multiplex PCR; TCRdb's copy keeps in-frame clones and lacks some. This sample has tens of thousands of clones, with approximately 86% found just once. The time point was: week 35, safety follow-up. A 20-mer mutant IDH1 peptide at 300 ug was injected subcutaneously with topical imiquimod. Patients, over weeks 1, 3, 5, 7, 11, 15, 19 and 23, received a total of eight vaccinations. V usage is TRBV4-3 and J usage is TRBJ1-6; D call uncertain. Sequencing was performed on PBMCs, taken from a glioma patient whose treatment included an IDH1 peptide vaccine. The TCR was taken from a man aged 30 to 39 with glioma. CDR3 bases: TGCGCCAGCAGCCCCAATAAGGGAGGGCCTAATTCACCCCTCCACTTT. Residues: CASSPNKGGPNSPLHF.